The T cell receptor beta chain described here comes from a study of memory CD4+ T cells and cytomegalovirus serostatus. Study-wide context: Healthy Belgian adult donors included about nine CMV-positive and some 25 CMV-negative people.

Whole-study findings and limits: CD4+ memory repertoires contained 67 of 164 reported CMV TCRbeta sequences.

Generated by immunoSEQ multiplex PCR, the TCRdb table keeps only in-frame clones and is missing some. The sample has just under 65,000 clones, roughly three quarters seen once; the top ten hold around 0.81%. Comment on this clone: What it binds is not known.

V gave up 3 bases and J gave up 1 base; unmatched junction bases: 5. CDR3 length: 15 residues. Germline V gene sequence: CDR1 SEHNR, CDR2 FQNEAQ (reference sequence). The sort gate was single viable CD3+CD4+CD8-CD45RO+ cells for memory CD4+ T cells. Serostatus was set by detecting CMV pp150, pp28, p38, p52 IgG. The receptor comes from an adult in good health and CMV-seronegative. The sample taken for sequencing was memory CD4+ T cells from blood. The rearrangement uses TRBV7-9 and TRBJ1-1; 7 nucleotides line up with TRBD1. The DNA for the CDR3 is TGTGCCAGCAGCTTGGCCAGGGGGGGGAACACTGAAGCTTTCTTT. It codes for CASSLARGGNTEAFF.